Following are 15 T cell receptor beta chains from one sample sequenced in a study of blood T cells in healthy people across ages. Primed by a sample-barcoded 5' primer and a J-beta primer mix, a second PCR proceeded for roughly 6 to 12 cycles. Each CDR3 protein is one row after TCRdb ran MiXCR on the 5' RACE reads. This table holds about 1 million distinct CDR3 sequences, 35% to 50% found once. The sequencing sample was made of blood. The source is a woman aged 60-75 years in good health.

The chain has TRBV3-1 and TRBJ2-3, with D unresolved. Germline CDR1 LGHDT, CDR2 YNNKEL (reference sequence). The CDR3 spans 14 residues. V was trimmed by 0 bases and J by 9 bases, leaving 13 bases between them. Here the CDR3 reads CASSQDLGFGTQYF. The CDR3 DNA reads as TGTGCCAGCAGCCAAGATTTGGGCTTTGGCACGCAGTATTTT.

This chain joins TRBV12-3 or TRBV12-4 and TRBJ2-3; D is undetermined. V lost 1 base, J lost 4 bases, and 12 bases lay in between. This CDR3 contains 15 residues. The CDR3 region is CASSLGDREADTQYF. CDR3 nucleotides: TGTGCCAGCAGTTTAGGAGACCGCGAGGCAGATACGCAGTATTTT.

This chain uses TRBV6-5 with TRBJ1-1; perhaps TRBD1 as D (5 bases). Germline CDR1 reads MNHEY; CDR2 reads SVGAGI. CDR3 size: 15 residues. The ends were cut back, 8 bases at V and 1 base at J, with 17 bases in the middle. CDR3 amino acids: CASGRDLEPNTEAFF. The CDR3 region has the DNA TGTGCCAGCGGTCGGGACCTAGAACCGAACACTGAAGCTTTCTTT.

The rearrangement links TRBV2 to TRBJ2-1, with 9 positions matching TRBD1. V lost 9 bases and J lost 8; bases outside the gene matches: 5. Germline loops: CDR1 SNHLY, CDR2 FYNNEI. The CDR3 is made up of 12 amino acids. The CDR3 DNA sequence: TGTGCCAGTGGGACAGGGTATGATGAGCAGTTCTTC. Translated: CASGTGYDEQFF.

The J gene is TRBJ2-1, the V gene TRBV11-2, with 12 bases that match TRBD2. The CDR3 consists of 17 residues. Germline V gives CDR1 SGHAT, CDR2 FQNNGV. With V trimmed by 4 bases and J by 5 bases, 9 bases remained unmatched. The CDR3 loop reads CASSSLPSGRANNEQFF. The CDR3 coding sequence is TGTGCCAGCAGCTCCCTTCCTAGCGGGAGGGCCAACAATGAGCAGTTCTTC.

The gene calls are TRBV18 and TRBJ2-3; D is unresolved. Trimming shortened V by 0 bases and J by 2 bases, and 6 bases separated the two germline ends. Germline CDR1 is KGHSH and CDR2 is LQKENI. The CDR3 has 14 residues. CDR3 nucleotides: TGTGCCAGCTCACCACCGGTAGTCACAGATACGCAGTATTTT. Translation: CASSPPVVTDTQYF.

The rearrangement joins TRBV29-1 to TRBJ1-2; maybe TRBD1 (6 bases). Germline CDR1 is SQVTM and CDR2 is ANQGSEA. This CDR3 is 14 amino acids long. Trimming cost V 6 bases and J 6 bases, with 20 bases left between them. CDR3: CSVRDTRYADGYTF. DNA for the CDR3: TGCAGCGTACGGGACACCCGTTACGCGGATGGCTACACCTTC. Drawing the rest from reference TRBV29-1 and TRBJ1-2, the complete variable domain is SAVISQKPSRDICQRGTSLTIQCQVDSQVTMMFWYRQQPGQSLTLIATANQGSEATYESGFVIDKFPISRPNLTFSTLTVSNMSPEDSSIYLCSVRDTRYADGYTFGSGTRLTVV.

This clonotype was seen a handful of times. In DNA form, the CDR3 reads TGTGCCAGCAGTATCAGCGCCACAGATACGCAGTATTTT. This gives the protein CASSISATDTQYF. The chain has TRBV27 and TRBJ2-3; D not resolved. The CDR3 is made up of 13 amino acids. Germline V gene lookup returns CDR1 MNHEY and CDR2 SMNVEV (reference sequence). Trimming shortened V by 5 bases and J by 2 bases, and 8 bases separated the two germline ends.

Written as DNA, the CDR3 is TGTGCCAGCAGTTTCCGAGGACTAGCGGGAAGCACAGATACGCAGTATTTT. It codes for CASSFRGLAGSTDTQYF. The rearrangement links TRBV27 to TRBJ2-3, with 12 positions matching TRBD2. The germline gives CDR1 MNHEY, CDR2 SMNVEV (reference sequence). The CDR3 sequence is 17 residues long. The V gene end was trimmed by 3 bases and the J gene end by 0 bases; junction bases not matched to a gene: 4.

This clonotype was seen once. This chain connects TRBV12-3 or TRBV12-4 to TRBJ2-5, with TRBD1 as a possible D gene (6 bases). This CDR3 contains 15 residues. Trimming shortened V by 0 bases and J by 4 bases, and 12 bases separated the two germline ends. The CDR3 spells CASSLAQTGRETQYF. As DNA, the CDR3 is TGTGCCAGCAGTTTAGCCCAGACAGGTCGAGAGACCCAGTACTTC.

This clonotype was counted only a few times. The CDR3 here is CATSDTTSRGEQYF. The DNA for the CDR3 is TGTGCCACCAGTGACACCACTTCGAGGGGAGAGCAGTACTTC. This rearrangement joins TRBV24-1 to TRBJ2-5, with D perhaps being TRBD1 or TRBD2 (5 bases each). This CDR3 comprises 14 residues. Germline CDR1 is KGHDR and CDR2 is SFDVKD. The V end was cut by 4 bases, the J end by 11 bases, with 19 bases between.

In this sample, this clonotype turned up many times. The rearrangement uses TRBV9 and TRBJ1-1; no definite D call. From germline, CDR1 is SGDLS and CDR2 YYNGEE. CDR3 size: 13 residues. Trimming removed 0 bases at V and 1 base at J, with 4 bases between. Here the CDR3 reads CASSVAGNTEAFF. The CDR3 DNA is TGTGCCAGCAGCGTAGCTGGGAACACTGAAGCTTTCTTT. Filled out from reference TRBV9 and TRBJ1-1, the complete variable domain reads DSGVTQTPKHLITATGQRVTLRCSPRSGDLSVYWYQQSLDQGLQFLIQYYNGEERAKGNILERFSAQQFPDLHSELNLSSLELGDSALYFCASSVAGNTEAFFGQGTRLTVV.

Details on this clonotype: Relative to the germline gene, one junction end is altered; a read error may explain this. This rearrangement joins TRBV30 to TRBJ1-1, with unresolved D. The CDR3 runs 10 residues. The V gene's germline CDR1 is GTSNPN and CDR2 SVGIG (reference sequence). The CDR3 is CAWIRTGAFF. DNA of the CDR3: TGTGCCTGGATCCGGACTGGAGCTTTCTTT.

This chain uses TRBV9 with TRBJ2-4; TRBD1 might be the D (6 bases). The DNA end is a closer match to TRBJ2-7, so the J assignment may be wrong. Germline CDR1 reads SGDLS; CDR2 reads YYNGEE. The length of the CDR3 is 15 residues. The CDR3 DNA follows: TGTGCCAGCGGACCTACAGGGTCCGAGAATTACGAGCAGTACTTC. The encoded protein is CASGPTGSENYEQYF.

V and J are TRBV20-1 and TRBJ2-7, with TRBD2 identical over 9 bases. The J segment lost 7 bases and the V segment lost 6 bases, leaving 16 bases of the junction unmatched. The length of the CDR3 is 15 residues. Germline V gene sequence: CDR1 DFQATT, CDR2 SNEGSKA (reference sequence). The CDR3 reads CSAQVIGLATREQYF. CDR3 coding DNA: TGCAGTGCCCAAGTAATAGGACTAGCGACGCGGGAGCAGTACTTC.